Following are 14 T cell receptor beta chains from one sample sequenced in a study of control samples from healthy donors and cancer patients. Sequenced by immunoSEQ multiplex PCR; TCRdb stores in-frame clones only, minus some. The listing contains fewer than 200,000 clones. Sample: blood. Every receptor here comes from a woman in her twenties or thirties in good health.

This chain connects TRBV2 to TRBJ2-5; TRBD2 matches at 14 bases. The germline CDR1 and CDR2 sequences are SNHLY and FYNNEI. CDR3 length: 18 residues. V lost 3 bases, J lost 1 base, and 7 bases stayed unmatched. CDR3 DNA sequence: TGTGCCAGCAGTGAGCGACTAGCGGGGGGGCCAAGCCAAGAGACCCAGTACTTC. It translates to CASSERLAGGPSQETQYF.

This rearrangement joins TRBV4-2 to TRBJ2-1; D may be TRBD2 (7 bases). The CDR3 has 16 residues. The germline V and J ends were trimmed by 0 bases and 4 bases, with 13 bases remaining between them. Germline V CDR1 and CDR2: LGHNA, YNFKEQ. The CDR3 loop reads CASSQEMGGLYNEQFF. CDR3 DNA sequence: TGTGCCAGCAGCCAAGAGATGGGGGGGCTATACAATGAGCAGTTCTTC.

V gene TRBV6-5 combines with J gene TRBJ1-1, with TRBD1 identical over 7 bases. V shed 5 bases, J shed 5 bases, and the junction held 5 bases outside the gene matches. CDR3 length equals 13 residues. Germline CDR1 is MNHEY and CDR2 is SVGAGI. The chain's CDR3 is CASSRQGRTEAFF. As DNA, the CDR3 is TGTGCCAGCAGTCGACAGGGAAGGACTGAAGCTTTCTTT.

V usage is TRBV4-2 and J usage is TRBJ2-6; D unclear. The V gene's germline CDR1 is LGHNA and CDR2 YNFKEQ. CDR3 length: 17 amino acids. The ends were cut back, 0 bases at V and 0 bases at J, with 9 bases in the middle. The CDR3 spells CASSQDGVPSGANVLTF. The CDR3 coding sequence is TGTGCCAGCAGCCAAGATGGGGTCCCCTCTGGGGCCAACGTCCTGACTTTC.

The rearrangement uses TRBV9 and TRBJ1-6; D ambiguous. Germline assignment: CDR1 SGDLS and CDR2 YYNGEE. CDR3 length: 15 residues. Trimming pared 0 bases from V and 10 bases from J, leaving 14 bases between. CDR3 protein: CASSVGEPLRSPLHF. DNA of the CDR3: TGTGCCAGCAGCGTAGGGGAGCCATTACGGTCACCCCTCCACTTT.

The rearrangement joins TRBV7-9 to TRBJ2-3; no definite D call. The CDR3 contains 13 residues. V lost 2 bases to trimming and J lost 0 bases, with 3 bases between them. Per the germline V gene, CDR1 is SEHNR and CDR2 is FQNEAQ (reference sequence). The CDR3 is CASSLSSTDTQYF. In DNA form, the CDR3 reads TGTGCCAGCAGCTTATCTAGCACAGATACGCAGTATTTT. Using reference TRBV7-9 and TRBJ2-3 for the parts outside the CDR3, the full variable domain is DTGVSQNPRHKITKRGQNVTFRCDPISEHNRLYWYRQTLGQGPEFLTYFQNEAQLEKSRLLSDRFSAERPKGSFSTLEIQRTEQGDSAMYLCASSLSSTDTQYFGPGTRLTVL.

The chain carries TRBV28 and TRBJ1-2; no firm D call. Trimming pared 8 bases from V and 4 bases from J, leaving 17 bases between. Germline CDR1 and CDR2: MDHEN and SYDVKM. This CDR3 comprises 14 residues. Here the CDR3 reads CASVVAGSIYGYTF. CDR3 sequence (DNA): TGTGCCAGCGTCGTGGCGGGTTCGATCTATGGCTACACCTTC.

The chain uses TRBV9 and TRBJ1-1; tentatively, D is TRBD1 (5 bases). CDR3 length: 14 amino acids. Germline lookup yields CDR1 SGDLS and CDR2 YYNGEE. V lost 0 bases to trimming and J lost 5 bases, with 11 bases between them. The CDR3 here is CASSVARGGTEAFF. The CDR3 nucleotides read TGTGCCAGCAGCGTAGCACGGGGGGGTACTGAAGCTTTCTTT.

The genes are TRBV7-6 and TRBJ2-7, with a tentative D call TRBD1 (8 bases). The CDR3 is 17 residues long. V was clipped by 2 bases and J by 3 bases, with 20 bases between them. Germline CDR1 and CDR2: SGHVS and FNYEAQ. The CDR3 bases are TGTGCCAGCAGCTTAATGATAACCAACAGGGGGGGCTACGAGCAGTACTTC. Its translation is CASSLMITNRGGYEQYF.

The CDR3: CASSPLGPQKGEKLFF. In DNA, the CDR3 is TGTGCCAGCTCACCGTTAGGGCCCCAGAAGGGTGAAAAACTGTTTTTT. J is TRBJ1-4 and V is TRBV18; D is undetermined. Germline V CDR1 and CDR2: KGHSH, LQKENI. This CDR3 region has 16 residues. With 3 bases removed from V and 7 bases from J, the gap between germline ends came to 18 bases.

The chain joins TRBV18 to TRBJ2-5; 7 positions match TRBD1. This CDR3 contains 15 residues. J gave up 0 bases and V 3 bases, and 4 bases lay outside the gene matches. Per germline, CDR1 KGHSH and CDR2 LQKENI. The CDR3 protein is CASSPSQGYQETQYF. As DNA, the CDR3 is TGTGCCAGCTCACCTTCACAGGGGTACCAAGAGACCCAGTACTTC.

The chain is built from TRBV7-2 and TRBJ2-7; possible D gene TRBD1, 5 bases. The CDR3 is 15 residues long. Trimming took off 2 bases at V and 1 base at J, with 12 bases between the two ends. Germline loops: CDR1 SGHTA, CDR2 FQGNSA. The DNA of the CDR3 is TGTGCCAGCAGCTTACGCCCGGACAAATCCTACGAGCAGTACTTC. Translating gives CASSLRPDKSYEQYF.

The chain combines TRBV4-1 with TRBJ1-5, with D maybe TRBD1 (5 bases). Trimming left V 0 bases short and J 1 base short, with 10 bases between. The CDR3 has 16 residues. Per germline, CDR1 MGHRA and CDR2 YSYEKL. CDR3 region: CASSQEGQGSNQPQHF. CDR3 DNA sequence: TGCGCCAGCAGCCAAGAGGGGCAGGGAAGCAATCAGCCCCAGCATTTT.

The chain links TRBV28 to TRBJ1-5; D is uncertain. Germline V gene data show CDR1 as MDHEN and CDR2 as SYDVKM. V was shortened by 6 bases and J by 2 bases, with 11 bases between the two germline ends. This CDR3 is built from 14 residues. The CDR3 is CASRSSTGNQPQHF. The CDR3 bases are TGTGCCAGCAGATCAAGTACGGGCAATCAGCCCCAGCATTTT.